The following is a TCR beta chain sequence with its context. The entry originates in a study of blood T cell repertoires in COVID-19. Germline CDR1 SGHAT, CDR2 FQNNGV. V lost 2 bases to trimming and J lost 6 bases; unmatched junction nucleotides: 4. The CDR3 length is 16 residues. As handled by the study authors: Estimates of nucleated cell counts were drawn from the amplification of reference gene primers. TCRdb keeps only in-frame clones here, not all; method: immunoSEQ multiplex PCR. V and J calls plus clone size are reproduced from that table; the DNA served to infer D and trimming. Of roughly 310,000 clones in the sample, about 88% were seen once. Recovery meant two consecutive negative NP/OP PCR tests, professional clearance, or resolved symptoms.

The chain uses TRBV11-2 and TRBJ1-6, with 10 bases identical to TRBD1. The sample consisted of PBMCs or T cells enriched from blood (not recorded which). This TCR was recovered from a man in his fifties or sixties who had recovered from COVID-19. CDR3 coding DNA: TGTGCCAGCAGCTTATGGGACAGGGGCCTTAATTCACCCCTCCACTTT. It translates to CASSLWDRGLNSPLHF.